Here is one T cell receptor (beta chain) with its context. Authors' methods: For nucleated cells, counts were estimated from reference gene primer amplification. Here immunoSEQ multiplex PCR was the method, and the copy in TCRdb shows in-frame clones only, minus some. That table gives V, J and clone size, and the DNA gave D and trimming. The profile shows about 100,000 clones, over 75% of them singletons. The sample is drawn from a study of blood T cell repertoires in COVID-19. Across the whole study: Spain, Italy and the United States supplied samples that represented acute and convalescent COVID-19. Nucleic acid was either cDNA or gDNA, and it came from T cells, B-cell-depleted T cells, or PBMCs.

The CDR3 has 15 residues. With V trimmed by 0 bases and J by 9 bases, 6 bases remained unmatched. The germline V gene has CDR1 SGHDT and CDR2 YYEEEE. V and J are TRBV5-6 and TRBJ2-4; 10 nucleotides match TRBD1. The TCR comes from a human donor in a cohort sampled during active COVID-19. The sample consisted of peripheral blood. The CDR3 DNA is TGTGCCAGCAGCTTGGTCGGGACAGGGGAGGTCATTCAGTACTTC. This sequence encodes CASSLVGTGEVIQYF.